These 14 T cell receptor beta chains were sequenced from one sample in a study of blood T cells in healthy people across ages. A second PCR of about 7 to 11 cycles used a sample-barcoded 5' primer and a J-beta primer mix. From the 5' RACE reads, TCRdb called clonotypes with MiXCR, one entry per CDR3 protein. Of approximately 850,000 distinct CDR3 sequences listed, around 42% were seen once; the top ten hold 15% to 25%. The sample comprised blood. These receptors were taken from a man aged 60 to 75 in good health.

The genes are TRBV11-2 and TRBJ2-7; 10 bases agree with TRBD2. CDR1 SGHAT and CDR2 FQNNGV come from the germline V gene. There are 15 residues in the CDR3. V lost 3 bases, J lost 7 bases, and 9 bases stayed unmatched. The CDR3 region has the DNA TGTGCCAGCAGCTTTGCTAGCGGGGGATACAATGAGCAGTACTTC. Translating it yields CASSFASGGYNEQYF.

The chain uses TRBV10-3 and TRBJ2-5; the match to TRBD1 covers 9 bases. Germline trimming cut 6 bases from V and 4 bases from J; bases unmatched to any gene: 6. The germline gives CDR1 ENHRY, CDR2 SYGVKD. The CDR3 spans 14 residues. CDR3 in amino acids: CAIRDTGGGETQYF. The CDR3 bases are TGTGCCATCAGGGATACAGGGGGCGGAGAGACCCAGTACTTC.

The chain carries TRBV5-8 and TRBJ2-7; possibly TRBD1 for D (6 bases). The CDR3 contains 15 residues. Germline V gives CDR1 SGHTS, CDR2 YDEGEE. V lost 2 bases and J 2 bases, leaving 14 bases between the germline ends. As DNA, the CDR3 is TGTGCCAGCAGCTTACAAACAGGGAATACCTACGAGCAGTACTTC. It translates to CASSLQTGNTYEQYF.

This chain links TRBV25-1 with TRBJ2-3; D might be TRBD2 (7 bases). The CDR3 length is 15 residues. V shed 4 bases and J shed 2 bases, with 13 bases lying between them. Looked up from germline, CDR1 is MGHDK and CDR2 is SYGVNS. The CDR3 loop reads CASSGGGALTDTQYF. The CDR3 DNA sequence: TGTGCCAGCAGTGGGGGGGGGGCTCTCACAGATACGCAGTATTTT.

This clonotype turned up a few times. The genes are TRBV7-2 and TRBJ2-7; D is perhaps TRBD1 or TRBD2 (5 bases each). Per germline, CDR1 SGHTA and CDR2 FQGNSA. The CDR3 totals 14 residues. V lost 7 bases to trimming and J lost 0 bases, with 13 bases between them. The CDR3 spells CASKPGPSSYEQYF. The CDR3 coding sequence is TGTGCCAGCAAACCGGGACCGAGCTCCTACGAGCAGTACTTC. The full variable domain, its missing parts supplied by reference TRBV7-2 and TRBJ2-7, is GAGVSQSPSNKVTEKGKDVELRCDPISGHTALYWYRQSLGQGLEFLIYFQGNSAPDKSGLPSDRFSAERTGGSVSTLTIQRTQQEDSAVYLCASKPGPSSYEQYFGPGTRLTVT.

In this sample, this clonotype turned up a few times. The chain links TRBV7-6 to TRBJ2-5, with 8 bases matching TRBD2. V shed 3 bases, J shed 1 base, and the junction held 13 bases outside the gene matches. From germline, CDR1 is SGHVS and CDR2 FNYEAQ. The CDR3 is 18 amino acids. CDR3 residues: CASSLGVRVAGLQETQYF. The CDR3 DNA sequence: TGTGCCAGCAGCTTGGGGGTTCGGGTAGCGGGACTCCAAGAGACCCAGTACTTC. The full variable domain, rest sourced from reference TRBV7-6 and TRBJ2-5, is GAGVSQSPRYKVTKRGQDVALRCDPISGHVSLYWYRQALGQGPEFLTYFNYEAQQDKSGLPNDRFSAERPEGSISTLTIQRTEQRDSAMYRCASSLGVRVAGLQETQYFGPGTRLLVL.

Written as DNA, the CDR3 is TGTGCTAGTGGTTCGCAAGGCCATGGCTACACCTTC. Its translation: CASGSQGHGYTF. The chain carries TRBV12-5 and TRBJ1-2; D remains unclear. The CDR3 totals 12 residues. V was clipped by 4 bases and J by 6 bases, with 9 bases between them. The germline CDR1 and CDR2 sequences are LGHNT and FRNRAP.

V is TRBV21-1 and J is TRBJ2-3; TRBD2, the table's D call, was not compared with the DNA. TRBV21-1 is a documented pseudogene. This CDR3 contains 15 residues. The CDR3 coding sequence is TGTGCCAGCAGCAAAAGGAGGGGTGCTTGGGGTACGCAGTATTTT. This codes for CASSKRRGAWGTQYF.

The J gene is TRBJ2-5, the V gene TRBV6-6, with 7 positions matching TRBD2. The J segment lost 9 bases and the V segment lost 0 bases, leaving 10 bases of the junction unmatched. The CDR3 has 15 residues. Germline V gives CDR1 MNHNY, CDR2 SVGAGI (reference sequence). CDR3 residues: CASSYSQRGEEAQYF. CDR3 bases: TGTGCCAGCAGTTACTCGCAGCGGGGAGAGGAGGCCCAGTACTTC.

The rearrangement links TRBV24-1 to TRBJ2-3, with 9 bases aligning to TRBD2. There are 19 residues in the CDR3. Per the germline V gene, CDR1 is KGHDR and CDR2 is SFDVKD. With 1 base clipped from V and 2 bases from J, the junction kept 12 bases outside the gene matches. CDR3 region: CATSDLQAGGPANTDTQYF. The CDR3 nucleotides read TGTGCCACCAGTGATTTACAAGCGGGGGGCCCCGCTAACACAGATACGCAGTATTTT.

This clonotype was counted a few times. This sequence joins TRBV7-2 and TRBJ1-2, with TRBD1 identical over 9 bases. V lost 3 bases and J lost 7; bases outside the gene matches: 12. CDR3 length equals 16 residues. Germline CDR1 is SGHTA and CDR2 is FQGNSA. The CDR3 here is CASSFGDGQGTFGYTF. CDR3 coding DNA: TGTGCCAGCAGCTTTGGGGACGGACAGGGGACGTTTGGCTACACCTTC.

This clonotype came up many times. This chain connects TRBV20-1 to TRBJ2-1, with 10 bases aligning to TRBD1. Germline V CDR1 and CDR2: DFQATT, SNEGSKA (reference sequence). This CDR3 is 14 amino acids long. J lost 8 bases, V lost 5 bases, and 9 bases had no gene match. CDR3 loop: CSAAPGQGFYEQFF. The CDR3 nucleotides are TGCAGTGCTGCACCGGGACAGGGGTTCTATGAGCAGTTCTTC.

The rearrangement joins TRBV4-2 to TRBJ2-7; 8 nucleotides line up with TRBD1. This CDR3 has 12 residues. Germline V gene sequence: CDR1 LGHNA, CDR2 YNFKEQ. V was clipped by 11 bases and J by 1 base; unmatched bases: 4. Here the CDR3 reads CAAGGGSYEQYF. The DNA for the CDR3 is TGTGCCGCAGGGGGCGGATCCTACGAGCAGTACTTC.

V gene TRBV12-5 combines with J gene TRBJ2-1; 8 positions agree with TRBD2. V shed 6 bases, J shed 8 bases, and the junction held 18 bases outside the gene matches. The CDR3 covers 17 residues. The germline V gene has CDR1 LGHNT and CDR2 FRNRAP. CDR3 protein: CASGAGGLAGLGDEQFF. Here the CDR3 DNA reads TGTGCTAGTGGCGCGGGGGGCCTGGCAGGGCTTGGGGATGAGCAGTTCTTC.